The 13 T cell receptor beta chains below were found in one sample sequenced in a study of T-cell memory formation after mild COVID-19. Each CDR3 protein is one row after TCRdb ran MiXCR on the 5' RACE reads. The sample shows 250,000 to 350,000 distinct CDR3 sequences, approximately 15% of them seen only once. The sequenced material came from PBMCs or a T cell subset sorted from them (not recorded which). The source is a man between 18 and 35 years old who had mild COVID-19 (a few samples of this study predate the infection). Cell type and time point are not known.

The chain links TRBV7-9 to TRBJ2-3; TRBD2 matches 10 bases. The length of the CDR3 is 16 residues. Germline V gene data show CDR1 as SEHNR and CDR2 as FQNEAQ (reference sequence). The V and J ends lost 5 bases and 4 bases, in that order; junction bases with no gene match: 9. The chain's CDR3 is CASSPSSGGPPDTQYF. The CDR3 DNA sequence: TGTGCCAGCAGCCCAAGTAGCGGGGGGCCCCCAGATACGCAGTATTTT.

The V call is TRBV11-2, the J call TRBJ2-5; 8 positions match TRBD2. V lost 5 bases, J lost 5 bases, and 4 bases stayed unmatched. Germline V lookup: CDR1 SGHAT, CDR2 FQNNGV. The CDR3 covers 13 residues. CDR3 sequence: CASSREGRETQYF. CDR3 bases: TGTGCCAGCAGCCGGGAGGGGAGGGAGACCCAGTACTTC.

This clonotype was observed at least ten times. This chain links TRBV10-3 with TRBJ2-7; D is uncertain. This CDR3 is 12 amino acids long. The germline V gene has CDR1 ENHRY and CDR2 SYGVKD. V was trimmed by 0 bases and J by 0 bases, leaving 0 bases between them. CDR3: CAISESSYEQYF. In nucleotides, the CDR3 is TGTGCCATCAGTGAGTCCTCCTACGAGCAGTACTTC.

The V and J genes are TRBV14 and TRBJ2-5; D possibly corresponds to TRBD1 (6 bases). The CDR3 runs to 14 residues. CDR1 and CDR2 from the germline V gene are SGHDN and FVKESK. Trimming shortened V by 2 bases and J by 3 bases, and 10 bases separated the two germline ends. The CDR3: CASSQFNREETQYF. The CDR3 DNA reads as TGTGCCAGCAGCCAATTCAACAGGGAAGAGACCCAGTACTTC.

V and J are TRBV20-1 and TRBJ2-7; TRBD1 matches at 12 bases. This CDR3 is built from 13 residues. The V segment lost 6 bases and the J segment 6 bases; nucleotides outside the gene matches: 6. Germline CDR1 is DFQATT and CDR2 is SNEGSKA (reference sequence). The CDR3 is CSAPRDRGLEQYV. CDR3 nucleotide sequence: TGCAGTGCCCCCCGGGACAGGGGGCTCGAGCAGTACGTC.

This clonotype was seen only a few times. This rearrangement joins TRBV21-1 to TRBJ2-7; TRBD1 is taken as the D call from the table, unchecked against the DNA. TRBV21-1 is assigned pseudogene status. The CDR3 has 16 amino acids. The CDR3 here is CASSKETGARSYEQYF. In DNA form, the CDR3 reads TGTGCCAGCAGCAAAGAGACAGGGGCTCGCTCCTACGAGCAGTACTTC.

This chain links TRBV4-1 with TRBJ1-6; no definite D call. The CDR3 covers 16 residues. Germline values: CDR1 MGHRA, CDR2 YSYEKL. Trimming left V 6 bases short and J 3 bases short, with 15 bases between. In DNA, the CDR3 is TGCGCCAGCAGACCCCAGATTGGGGACTATAATTCACCCCTCCACTTT. Translated, it gives CASRPQIGDYNSPLHF.

This chain links TRBV24-1 with TRBJ2-2; no definite D call. Germline loops: CDR1 KGHDR, CDR2 SFDVKD. V lost 5 bases to trimming and J lost 5 bases, with 11 bases between them. This CDR3 region has 14 residues. The CDR3 bases are TGTGCCACCAGTGGTACGCCCGAAACCGGGGAGCTGTTTTTT. Its translation is CATSGTPETGELFF.

This clonotype was detected a few times. The V gene is TRBV6-5, the J gene TRBJ2-2; 8 bases align to TRBD1. This CDR3 has 15 residues. V was pared by 6 bases and J by 4 bases, with 7 bases of the junction left unmatched. Germline assignment: CDR1 MNHEY and CDR2 SVGAGI. The CDR3 region is CASRDRDRLTGELFF. The CDR3 bases are TGTGCCAGCAGGGACAGGGACCGCCTCACCGGGGAGCTGTTTTTT.

This clonotype was observed a few times. V usage is TRBV4-3 and J usage is TRBJ2-1; D gene uncertain. The CDR3 consists of 14 residues. The germline V gene has CDR1 LGHNA and CDR2 YSLEER. V lost 1 base and J lost 8, with 12 bases in between. CDR3 sequence (DNA): TGCGCCAGCAGCCAAGCGCAGGCCCCGGATGAGCAGTTCTTC. This codes for CASSQAQAPDEQFF.

This clonotype has just a few counts. The chain employs TRBV7-2 and TRBJ2-3, with 8 nucleotides matching TRBD2. The CDR3 has 16 residues. V shed 5 bases and J 1 base; nucleotides not matched to a gene: 8. In germline, CDR1 is SGHTA, CDR2 FQGNSA. CDR3 nucleotide sequence: TGTGCCAGCAGCCCGACGGCGGGGGGCGGCACAGATACGCAGTATTTT. Translation: CASSPTAGGGTDTQYF.

This clonotype was seen many times. This chain uses TRBV4-1 with TRBJ1-1; 7 nucleotides agree with TRBD1. Germline-derived CDR1 and CDR2 are MGHRA and YSYEKL. V gave up 0 bases and J gave up 3 bases; unmatched junction bases: 4. This CDR3 comprises 15 residues. This chain's CDR3 is CASSQEGQSDTEAFF. CDR3 coding DNA: TGCGCCAGCAGCCAAGAGGGACAGTCTGACACTGAAGCTTTCTTT.

In this sample, this clonotype turned up a few times. The chain uses TRBV29-1 and TRBJ2-1, with TRBD1 as a possible D gene (5 bases). This CDR3 spans 14 amino acids. V lost 2 bases to trimming and J lost 7 bases, with 15 bases between them. Per germline, CDR1 SQVTM and CDR2 ANQGSEA. The CDR3 loop reads CSVEMPSAGNEQFF. CDR3 nucleotides: TGCAGCGTTGAAATGCCGTCTGCAGGGAATGAGCAGTTCTTC.